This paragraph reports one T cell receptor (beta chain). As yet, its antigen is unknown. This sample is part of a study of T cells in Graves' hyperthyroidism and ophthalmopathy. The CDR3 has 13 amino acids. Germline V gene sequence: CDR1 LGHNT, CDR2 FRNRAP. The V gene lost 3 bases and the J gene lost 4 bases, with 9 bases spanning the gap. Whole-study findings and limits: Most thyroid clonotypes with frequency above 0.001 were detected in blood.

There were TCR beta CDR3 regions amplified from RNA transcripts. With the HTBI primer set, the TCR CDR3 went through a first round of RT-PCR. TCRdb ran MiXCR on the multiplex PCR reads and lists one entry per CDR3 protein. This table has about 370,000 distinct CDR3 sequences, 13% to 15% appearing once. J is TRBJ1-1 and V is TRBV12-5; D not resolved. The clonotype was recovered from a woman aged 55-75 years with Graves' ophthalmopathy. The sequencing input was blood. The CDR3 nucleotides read TGTGCTAGTGGTTTAACAGAGGGCACTGAAGCTTTCTTT. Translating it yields CASGLTEGTEAFF.